This T cell receptor (beta chain) emerged from a study of T cell responses to AZD1222 COVID-19 vaccine. Study as a whole: Second doses were pooled across both intervals (about 4 or about 12 weeks). General study points: Spike-specific TCRs gained breadth and depth after people received two AZD1222 doses. Repertoires were sampled only after the peak T cell response. Most donors were white British, females outnumbered males, and clonal diversity was possibly underestimated.

As concerns this clone: Antigen unknown.

Some clones are missing from TCRdb's copy, which holds only in-frame ones; the method was immunoSEQ multiplex PCR. The data show fewer than 200,000 clones, roughly nine tenths seen once. The J segment lost 6 bases and the V segment lost 5 bases, leaving 9 bases of the junction unmatched. Germline V gene sequence: CDR1 SGHRS, CDR2 YFSETQ. The CDR3 loop spans 14 amino acids. The origin of this receptor is an adult in good health. V usage is TRBV5-1 and J usage is TRBJ1-1; 8 bases line up with TRBD1. The sequencing here drew on peripheral blood, taken on day 0 of AZD1222 vaccination. The CDR3: CASRIDRGSAEAFF. DNA of the CDR3: TGCGCCAGCAGAATCGACAGGGGAAGCGCTGAAGCTTTCTTT.